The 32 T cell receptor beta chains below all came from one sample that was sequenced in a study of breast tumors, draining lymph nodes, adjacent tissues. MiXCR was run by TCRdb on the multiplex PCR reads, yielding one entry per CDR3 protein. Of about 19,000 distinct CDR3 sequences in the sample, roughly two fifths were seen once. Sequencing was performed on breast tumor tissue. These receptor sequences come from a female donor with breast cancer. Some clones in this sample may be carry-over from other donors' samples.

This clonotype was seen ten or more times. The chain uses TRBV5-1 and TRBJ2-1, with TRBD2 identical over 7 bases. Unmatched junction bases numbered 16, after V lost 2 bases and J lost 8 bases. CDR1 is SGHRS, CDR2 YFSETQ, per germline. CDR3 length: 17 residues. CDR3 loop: CASSFEPAAGLGDEQFF. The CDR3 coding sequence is TGCGCCAGCAGCTTTGAGCCTGCAGCGGGATTGGGGGATGAGCAGTTCTTC. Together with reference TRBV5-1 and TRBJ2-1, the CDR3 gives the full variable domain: KAGVTQTPRYLIKTRGQQVTLSCSPISGHRSVSWYQQTPGQGLQFLFEYFSETQRNKGNFPGRFSGRQFSNSRSEMNVSTLELGDSALYLCASSFEPAAGLGDEQFFGPGTRLTVL.

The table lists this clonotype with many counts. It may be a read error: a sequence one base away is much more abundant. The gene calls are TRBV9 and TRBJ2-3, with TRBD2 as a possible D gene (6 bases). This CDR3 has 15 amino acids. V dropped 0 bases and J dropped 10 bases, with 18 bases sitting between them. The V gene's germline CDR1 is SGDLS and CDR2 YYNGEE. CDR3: CASSVGGLTLDAQYF. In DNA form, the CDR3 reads TGTGCCAGCAGCGTAGGGGGACTCACGCTGGATGCGCAGTATTTT.

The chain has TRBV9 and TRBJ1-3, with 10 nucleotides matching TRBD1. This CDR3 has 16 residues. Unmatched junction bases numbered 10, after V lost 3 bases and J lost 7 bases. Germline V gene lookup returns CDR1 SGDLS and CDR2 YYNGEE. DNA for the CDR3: TGTGCCAGCAGCGCCCAGACAGGGGGCGCGGGTAACACCATATATTTT. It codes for CASSAQTGGAGNTIYF.

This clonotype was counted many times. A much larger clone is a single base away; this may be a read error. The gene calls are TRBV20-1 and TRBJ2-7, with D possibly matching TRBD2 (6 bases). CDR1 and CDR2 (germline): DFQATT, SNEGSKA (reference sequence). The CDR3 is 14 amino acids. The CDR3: CSARPPSASSEQYF. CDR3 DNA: TGCAGTGCTAGACCCCCTAGCGCCTCCTCCGAGCAGTACTTC.

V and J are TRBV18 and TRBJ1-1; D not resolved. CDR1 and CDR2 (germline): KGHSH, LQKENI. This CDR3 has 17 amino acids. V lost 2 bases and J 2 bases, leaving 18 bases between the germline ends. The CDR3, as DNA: TGTGCCAGCTCACCAATCAATTTAGGATCGGCTAACACTGAAGCTTTCTTT. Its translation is CASSPINLGSANTEAFF.

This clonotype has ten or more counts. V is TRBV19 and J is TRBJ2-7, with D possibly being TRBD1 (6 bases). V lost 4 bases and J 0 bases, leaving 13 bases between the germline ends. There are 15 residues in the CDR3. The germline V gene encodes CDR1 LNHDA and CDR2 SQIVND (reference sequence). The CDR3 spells CASSRQTGSSYEQYF. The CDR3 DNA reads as TGTGCCAGTAGTAGGCAGACAGGCAGCTCCTACGAGCAGTACTTC.

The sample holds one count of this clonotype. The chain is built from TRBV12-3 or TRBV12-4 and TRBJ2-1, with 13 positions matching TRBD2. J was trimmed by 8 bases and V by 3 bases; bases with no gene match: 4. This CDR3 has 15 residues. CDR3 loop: CASSFRTSGSDEQFF. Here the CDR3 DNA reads TGTGCCAGCAGTTTCCGGACTAGCGGGAGCGATGAGCAGTTCTTC.

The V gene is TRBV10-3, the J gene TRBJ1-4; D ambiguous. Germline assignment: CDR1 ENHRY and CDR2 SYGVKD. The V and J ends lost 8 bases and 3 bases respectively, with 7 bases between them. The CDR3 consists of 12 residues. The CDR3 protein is CAIGEANEKLFF. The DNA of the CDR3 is TGTGCCATCGGGGAGGCTAATGAAAAACTGTTTTTT.

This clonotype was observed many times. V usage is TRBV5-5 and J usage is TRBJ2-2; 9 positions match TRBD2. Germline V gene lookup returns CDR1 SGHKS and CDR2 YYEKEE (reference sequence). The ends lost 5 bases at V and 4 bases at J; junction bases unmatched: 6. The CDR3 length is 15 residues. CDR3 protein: CASSQGLASTGELFF. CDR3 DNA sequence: TGTGCCAGCAGTCAGGGACTAGCTAGCACCGGGGAGCTGTTTTTT.

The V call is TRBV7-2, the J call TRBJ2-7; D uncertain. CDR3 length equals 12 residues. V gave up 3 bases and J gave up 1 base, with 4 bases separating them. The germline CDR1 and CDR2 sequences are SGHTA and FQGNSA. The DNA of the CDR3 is TGTGCCAGCAGCTTCCTATCCTACGAGCAGTACTTC. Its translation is CASSFLSYEQYF.

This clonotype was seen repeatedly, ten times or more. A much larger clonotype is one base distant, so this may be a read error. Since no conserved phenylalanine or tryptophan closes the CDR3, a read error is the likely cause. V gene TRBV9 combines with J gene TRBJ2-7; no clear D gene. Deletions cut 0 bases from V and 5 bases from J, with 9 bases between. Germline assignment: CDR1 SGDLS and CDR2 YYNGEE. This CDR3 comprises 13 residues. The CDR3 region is CASSVDVLDEQYS. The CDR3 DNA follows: TGTGCCAGCAGCGTAGATGTCCTAGACGAGCAGTACTCC.

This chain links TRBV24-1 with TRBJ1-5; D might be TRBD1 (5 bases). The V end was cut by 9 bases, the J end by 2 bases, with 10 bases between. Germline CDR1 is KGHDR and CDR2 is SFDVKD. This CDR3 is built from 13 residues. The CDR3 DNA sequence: TGTGCCACCGGACACTGGGGCAATCAGCCCCAGCATTTT. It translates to CATGHWGNQPQHF.

Here the CDR3 reads CSAQVAGPPSEQYF. CDR3 DNA sequence: TGCAGTGCCCAGGTAGCGGGACCCCCCTCCGAGCAGTACTTC. The genes are TRBV20-1 and TRBJ2-7, with TRBD2 matching over 8 bases. Unmatched junction bases numbered 13, after V lost 6 bases and J lost 6 bases. The CDR3 extends over 14 amino acids. Germline CDR1 and CDR2: DFQATT and SNEGSKA (reference sequence).

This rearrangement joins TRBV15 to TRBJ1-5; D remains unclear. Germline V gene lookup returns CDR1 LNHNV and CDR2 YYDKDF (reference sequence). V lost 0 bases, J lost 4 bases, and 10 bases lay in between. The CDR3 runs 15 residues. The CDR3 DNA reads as TGTGCCACCAGCAGAGACCAGGAGGAAAATCAGCCCCAGCATTTT. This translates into CATSRDQEENQPQHF.

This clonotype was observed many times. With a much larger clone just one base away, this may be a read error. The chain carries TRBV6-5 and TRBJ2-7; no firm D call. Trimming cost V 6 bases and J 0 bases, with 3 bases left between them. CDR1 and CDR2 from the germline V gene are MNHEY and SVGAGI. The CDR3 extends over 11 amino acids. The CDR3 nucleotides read TGTGCCAGCAGGCGCTCCTACGAGCAGTACTTC. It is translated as CASRRSYEQYF.

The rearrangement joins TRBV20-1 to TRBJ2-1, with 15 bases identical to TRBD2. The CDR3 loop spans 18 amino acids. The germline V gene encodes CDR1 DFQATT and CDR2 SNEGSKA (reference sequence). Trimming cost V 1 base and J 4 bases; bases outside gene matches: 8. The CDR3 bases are TGCAGTGCTAGAGTGATACCGGGACTAGCGGGAGGTTACAATGAGCAGTTCTTC. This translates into CSARVIPGLAGGYNEQFF.

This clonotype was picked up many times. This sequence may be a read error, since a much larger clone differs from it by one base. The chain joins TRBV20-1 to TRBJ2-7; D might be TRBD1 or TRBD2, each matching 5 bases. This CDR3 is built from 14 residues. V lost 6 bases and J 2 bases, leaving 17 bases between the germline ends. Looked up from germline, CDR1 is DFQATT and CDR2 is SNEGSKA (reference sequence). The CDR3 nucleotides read TGCAGTGCGACCGGGGCAGCTATGACCTACGAGCAGTACTTC. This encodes CSATGAAMTYEQYF.

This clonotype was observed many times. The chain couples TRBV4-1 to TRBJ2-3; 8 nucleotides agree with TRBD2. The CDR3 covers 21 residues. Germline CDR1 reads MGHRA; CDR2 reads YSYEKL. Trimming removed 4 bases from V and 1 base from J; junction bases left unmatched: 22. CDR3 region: CASSRPPGGAAREGGTDTQYF. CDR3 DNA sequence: TGCGCCAGCAGCCGCCCCCCCGGAGGGGCCGCACGGGAGGGAGGCACAGATACGCAGTATTTT.

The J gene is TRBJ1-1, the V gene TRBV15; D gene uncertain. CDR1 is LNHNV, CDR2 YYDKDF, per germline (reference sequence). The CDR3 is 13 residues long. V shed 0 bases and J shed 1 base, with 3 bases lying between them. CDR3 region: CATSRDTNTEAFF. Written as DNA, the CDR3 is TGTGCCACCAGCAGAGATACGAACACTGAAGCTTTCTTT.

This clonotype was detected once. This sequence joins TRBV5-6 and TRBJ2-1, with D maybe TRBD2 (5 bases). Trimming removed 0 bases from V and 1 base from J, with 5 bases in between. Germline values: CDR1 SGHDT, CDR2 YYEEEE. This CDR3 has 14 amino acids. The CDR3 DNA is TGTGCCAGCAGCTTGGGGAGGTCCTACAATGAGCAGTTCTTC. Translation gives CASSLGRSYNEQFF.

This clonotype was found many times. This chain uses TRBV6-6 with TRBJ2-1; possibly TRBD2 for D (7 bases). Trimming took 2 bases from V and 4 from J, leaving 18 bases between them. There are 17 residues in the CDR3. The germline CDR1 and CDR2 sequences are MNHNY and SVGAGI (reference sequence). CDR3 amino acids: CASSYGMGGGAYNEQFF. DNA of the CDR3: TGTGCCAGCAGTTACGGTATGGGGGGGGGCGCTTACAATGAGCAGTTCTTC.

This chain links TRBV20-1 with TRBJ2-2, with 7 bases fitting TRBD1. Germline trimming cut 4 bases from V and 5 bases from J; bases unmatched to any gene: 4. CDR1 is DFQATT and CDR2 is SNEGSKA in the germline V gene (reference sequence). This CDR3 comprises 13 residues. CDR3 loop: CSATRQGTGELFF. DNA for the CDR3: TGCAGTGCTACTCGACAGGGAACCGGGGAGCTGTTTTTT.

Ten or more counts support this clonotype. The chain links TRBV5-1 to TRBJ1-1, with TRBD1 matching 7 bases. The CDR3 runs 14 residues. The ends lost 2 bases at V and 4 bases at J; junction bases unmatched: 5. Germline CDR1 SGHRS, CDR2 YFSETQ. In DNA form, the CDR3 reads TGCGCCAGCAGCTTCAGGGGGGGGAGCACTGAAGCTTTCTTT. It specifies CASSFRGGSTEAFF. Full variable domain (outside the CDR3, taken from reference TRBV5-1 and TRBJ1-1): KAGVTQTPRYLIKTRGQQVTLSCSPISGHRSVSWYQQTPGQGLQFLFEYFSETQRNKGNFPGRFSGRQFSNSRSEMNVSTLELGDSALYLCASSFRGGSTEAFFGQGTRLTVV.

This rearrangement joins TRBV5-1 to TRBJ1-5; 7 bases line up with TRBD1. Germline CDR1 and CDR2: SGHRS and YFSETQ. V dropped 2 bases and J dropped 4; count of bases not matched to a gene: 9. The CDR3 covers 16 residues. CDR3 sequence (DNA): TGCGCCAGCAGCTTCTCAACCGGGACAGTTAATCAGCCCCAGCATTTT. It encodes CASSFSTGTVNQPQHF.

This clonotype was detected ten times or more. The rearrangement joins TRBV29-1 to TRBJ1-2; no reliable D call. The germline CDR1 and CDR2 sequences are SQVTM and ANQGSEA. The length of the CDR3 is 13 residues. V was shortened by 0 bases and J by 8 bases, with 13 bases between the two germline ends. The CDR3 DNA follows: TGCAGCGTTGAAGATTTGGGATTACAAGGCTACACCTTC. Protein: CSVEDLGLQGYTF.

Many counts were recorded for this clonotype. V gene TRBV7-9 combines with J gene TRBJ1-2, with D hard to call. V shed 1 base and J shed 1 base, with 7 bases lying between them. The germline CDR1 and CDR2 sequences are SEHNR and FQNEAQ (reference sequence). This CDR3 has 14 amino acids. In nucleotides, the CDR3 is TGTGCCAGCAGCTTAGGTAACAGTAACTATGGCTACACCTTC. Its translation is CASSLGNSNYGYTF.

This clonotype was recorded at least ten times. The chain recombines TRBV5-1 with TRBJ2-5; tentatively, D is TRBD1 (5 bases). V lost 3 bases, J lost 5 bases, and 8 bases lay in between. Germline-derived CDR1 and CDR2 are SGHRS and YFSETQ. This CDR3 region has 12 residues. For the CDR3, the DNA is TGCGCCAGCAGCTCGGACAAGGAGACCCAGTACTTC. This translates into CASSSDKETQYF.

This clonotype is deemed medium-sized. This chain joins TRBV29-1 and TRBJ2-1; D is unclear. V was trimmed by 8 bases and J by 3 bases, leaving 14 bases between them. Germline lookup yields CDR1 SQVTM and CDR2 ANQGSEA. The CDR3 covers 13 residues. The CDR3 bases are TGCAGCACCAGTATAAGCGACTACAATGAGCAGTTCTTC. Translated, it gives CSTSISDYNEQFF.

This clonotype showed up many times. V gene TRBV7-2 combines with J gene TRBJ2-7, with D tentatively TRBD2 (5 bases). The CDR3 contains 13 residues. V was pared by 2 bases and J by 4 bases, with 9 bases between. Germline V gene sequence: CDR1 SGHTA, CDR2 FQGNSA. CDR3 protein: CASSLRTQYEQYF. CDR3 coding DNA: TGTGCCAGCAGCTTACGGACTCAGTACGAGCAGTACTTC.

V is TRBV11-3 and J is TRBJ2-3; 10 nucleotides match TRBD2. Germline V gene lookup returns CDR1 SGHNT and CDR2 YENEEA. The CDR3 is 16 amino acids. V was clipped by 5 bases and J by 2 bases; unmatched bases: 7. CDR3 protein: CASSPELAGLTDTQYF. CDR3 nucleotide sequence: TGTGCCAGCAGCCCTGAACTAGCGGGACTCACAGATACGCAGTATTTT.

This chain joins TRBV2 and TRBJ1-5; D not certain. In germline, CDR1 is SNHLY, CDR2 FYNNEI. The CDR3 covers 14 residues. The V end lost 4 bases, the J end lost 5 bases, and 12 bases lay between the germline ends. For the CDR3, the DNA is TGTGCCAGCAGTGGGACTAGCGGGTATCAGCCCCAGCATTTT. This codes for CASSGTSGYQPQHF.

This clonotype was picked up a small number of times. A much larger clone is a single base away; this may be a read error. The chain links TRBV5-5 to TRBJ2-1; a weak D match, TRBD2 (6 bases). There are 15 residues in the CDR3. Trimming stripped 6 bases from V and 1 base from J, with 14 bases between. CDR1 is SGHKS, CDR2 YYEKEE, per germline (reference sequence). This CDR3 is CASKHAGPSYNEQFF. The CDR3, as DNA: TGTGCCAGCAAACACGCGGGACCGTCCTACAATGAGCAGTTCTTC.